The present T cell receptor beta chain was sequenced within a study of blood T cell repertoires in COVID-19. The repertoire was sequenced with immunoSEQ multiplex PCR; TCRdb's copy has only in-frame clones and lacks some. The repertoire holds 100,000 to 110,000 clones, with around 88% as singletons. V lost 4 bases to trimming and J lost 5 bases; unmatched junction nucleotides: 0. This CDR3 is built from 12 residues. The germline V gene has CDR1 SNHLY and CDR2 FYNNEI. The chain couples TRBV2 to TRBJ2-3; 7 bases are a match to TRBD1. This TCR derives from a human donor in a cohort sampled during active COVID-19. Sequencing was done on a sample of peripheral blood. This CDR3 is CASSGTGDTQYF. The CDR3 coding sequence is TGTGCCAGCAGTGGGACAGGAGATACGCAGTATTTT. The variable domain in full, completed from reference TRBV2 and TRBJ2-3, reads EPEVTQTPSHQVTQMGQEVILRCVPISNHLYFYWYRQILGQKVEFLVSFYNNEISEKSEIFDDQFSVERPDGSNFTLKIRSTKLEDSAMYFCASSGTGDTQYFGPGTRLTVL.